This record concerns one TCR beta chain sequence. This sample is part of a study of CD8 T cells in Susac syndrome. The study sequenced TCR beta in blood CD8+ and CD4+ T cells. Healthy donors, matched for age and sex, constituted the control group. While CD8+ and CD4+ T cells were isolated negatively, TEMRA cells were enriched by FACS. Germline V gene lookup returns CDR1 GTSNPN and CDR2 SVGIG (reference sequence). Trimming removed 4 bases from V and 12 bases from J, with 10 bases in between. The CDR3 sequence is 10 residues long. RNA amounts of about 0.45 to 1 ug underwent reverse transcription with random hexamers. An immunoSEQ multiplex PCR generated amplified TCR beta CDR3 products spanning 54 Vbeta and 13 Jbeta. TCRdb fed the immunoSEQ multiplex PCR reads into MiXCR, producing one record per CDR3 protein. The sample contains about 200,000 distinct CDR3 sequences, 85% to 95% of which appear only once.

The J gene is TRBJ2-1, the V gene TRBV30; D gene ambiguous. The sequencing input was CD4+ T cells from PBMCs. This TCR was sampled from a human donor in good health. The CDR3 DNA is TGTGCCTGGAAATCCCAAGGGCAGTTCTTC. Encoded protein: CAWKSQGQFF.